This T cell receptor (beta chain) is drawn from a study of T cell clusters in autoimmune cytopenias. Study background: A median of roughly 54,000 TRB reads per sample yielded a median about 2,500 distinct clonotypes.

TRB was amplified from 250 ng of peripheral blood genomic DNA per sample. TRB rearrangements were amplified by touch-down multiplex PCR with mixed TRB-A/B primers. TCRdb re-called the multiplex PCR reads and gives one entry per CDR3 protein, without DNA. The sample totals 1,500 to 2,000 distinct CDR3 sequences. This clonotype ranks as medium-sized in terms of frequency. Its antigen is still unknown. The CDR3 spans 17 residues. Study-level points and caveats: No cluster-lack signature appeared between secondary cytopenia and chronic lymphocytic leukemia patients, apparently due to lymphoma masking.

What was sequenced was peripheral blood. The chain is built from TRBV12-3 or TRBV12-4 and TRBJ2-1; there is no DNA to check the TCRdb D call of TRBD2. This receptor was identified in a human donor with an autoimmune cytopenia, with autoimmune hepatitis or in good health (not recorded which). The chain's CDR3 is CASTGLAFGGTYNEQFF.